Listed below are T cell receptor beta chains from one sample, sequenced in a study of blood T cell repertoires in COVID-19. Repertoires were generated with immunoSEQ multiplex PCR, while TCRdb's copy carries only in-frame clones and drops some. Of around 500,000 clones in the sample, 88% were seen once. The sequencing input was PBMCs or T cells enriched from blood (not recorded which). These receptors originate from a woman aged 40 to 50 who had recovered from COVID-19. The CDR3 runs from the conserved cysteine through the conserved F or W. The D gene is left open where the match is weak. The listing skips clone size in some rows; elsewhere it reads once, few, many or a size class.

>TRBV23-1|TRBD1|-|TRBJ1-3
TGCGCCAGCAGCGGACAGGCGAACACTTCTGGAAACACCATATATTTT
CASSGQANTSGNTIYF
>TRBV7-9|-|once|TRBJ1-2
TGTGCCAGCAGCCATGAACTACTTAGGGGCTATGGCTACACCTTC
CASSHELLRGYGYTF
>TRBV3-1/TRBV3-2|TRBD2|-|TRBJ2-2
TGTGCCAGCAGCCAAGTGGGGGGGATCGGAAAGACCGGGGAGCTGTTTTTT
CASSQVGGIGKTGELFF
>TRBV30|TRBD1|few|TRBJ1-6
TGTGCCTGGAGTGTTGCGGGGACAGGGCGGAGATCACCCCTCCACTTT
CAWSVAGTGRRSPLHF
>TRBV20-1|TRBD1|-|TRBJ1-1
TGCAGTGCTAGTATATTACAGGGGGCGAAAAGAGGAGCTTTCTTT
CSASILQGAKRGAFF
>TRBV7-6|-|-|TRBJ1-5
TGTGCCAGCAGCTTAGGGAGAGGGCGGATGAATCAGCCCCAGCATTTT
CASSLGRGRMNQPQHF
>TRBV6-2/TRBV6-3|TRBD1|-|TRBJ2-6
TGTGCCAGCAGTTACTCCGTAGGACAGGGGACTGGGGCCAACGTCCTGACTTTC
CASSYSVGQGTGANVLTF
>TRBV12-3/TRBV12-4|-|once|TRBJ1-1
TGTGCCAGCAGTTTATCTAGAGGCACTGAAGCTTTCTTT
CASSLSRGTEAFF
>TRBV11-2|-|-|TRBJ2-7
TGTGCCAGCAGCTTAGGAGATCCGGGCGAGCAGTACTTC
CASSLGDPGEQYF
>TRBV29-1|-|-|TRBJ1-2
TGCAGCGTTGGCGAAGGCTACACCTTC
CSVGEGYTF
>TRBV10-2|TRBD1|-|TRBJ1-5
TGCGCCAGCAGCAGGACAGGCCGTAATCAGCCCCAGCATTTT
CASSRTGRNQPQHF
>TRBV30|-|-|TRBJ1-5
TGTGCCTGGAGTGCAAGGGGAGGGGGGCAGCCCCAGCATTTT
CAWSARGGGQPQHF
>TRBV29-1|-|-|TRBJ1-2
TGCAGCGTCCAGGAGGGGGGGTATGGCTACACCTTC
CSVQEGGYGYTF
>TRBV7-9|-|once|TRBJ2-5
TGTGCCAGCAGCTCCCGCGCGGGACTGACTCAAGAGACCCAGTACTTC
CASSSRAGLTQETQYF
>TRBV6-4|-|once|TRBJ2-1
TGTGCCAGCAGTCCAGGGCTGAGCTCCTACAATGAGCAGTTCTTC
CASSPGLSSYNEQFF
>TRBV29-1|-|-|TRBJ1-1
TGCAGCGTTCAGGGCTCACCCGACACTGAAGCTTTCTTT
CSVQGSPDTEAFF
>TRBV6-5|TRBD1|-|TRBJ1-1
TGTGCCAGCAGTTACTCCACAGGGGTTACTGAAGCTTTCTTT
CASSYSTGVTEAFF
>TRBV18|-|-|TRBJ1-1
TGTGCCAGCTCACTACTACAAGTCTCCTTGAACACTGAAGCTTTCTTT
CASSLLQVSLNTEAFF
>TRBV10-2|-|-|TRBJ1-4
TGCGCCAGCAGTGACCCCCCAAATGAAAAACTGTTTTTT
CASSDPPNEKLFF
>TRBV27|-|-|TRBJ2-3
TGTGCCAGCAGTTCCGCTAGCCTGGATACGCAGTATTTT
CASSSASLDTQYF
>TRBV15|-|-|TRBJ2-1
TGTGCCACCAGCAGAGGTCCCGGATGGCTGTCGGGAGTGGGTAGCACCCCCGACCCGAATGAGCAGTTCTTC
CATSRGPGWLSGVGSTPDPNEQFF
>TRBV24-1|TRBD1|-|TRBJ2-1
TGTGCCACCACAGCAGGACAGGCACCCAATGAGCAGTTCTTC
CATTAGQAPNEQFF
>TRBV7-6|TRBD2|-|TRBJ2-7
TGTGCCAGCAGCTTAGATGCTACTAGCGGGAGTCCCTACGAGCAGTACTTC
CASSLDATSGSPYEQYF
>TRBV11-2|TRBD1|-|TRBJ2-3
TGTGCCAGCAAGCGACAGGGGGTAACAGATACGCAGTATTTT
CASKRQGVTDTQYF
>TRBV5-6|-|-|TRBJ2-7
TGTGCCAGCGCACAGGGTTGGGGGACAACCTACGAGCAGTACTTC
CASAQGWGTTYEQYF
>TRBV14|-|-|TRBJ2-5
TGTGCCAGCAGACAGGGCGAAGAGACCCAGTACTTC
CASRQGEETQYF
>TRBV14|TRBD1|few|TRBJ1-4
TGTGCCAGCAGCCAAGATAGGGGGGACAGGGGAAGAAAACTGTTTTTT
CASSQDRGDRGRKLFF
>TRBV7-2|TRBD1|-|TRBJ1-3
TGTGCCAGCAGCTTAGACAGGGGGGGAAACACCATATATTTT
CASSLDRGGNTIYF
>TRBV5-1|-|-|TRBJ1-5
TGCGCCAGCAGCCTTAACGGGAATCAGCCCCAGCATTTT
CASSLNGNQPQHF
>TRBV5-4|-|once|TRBJ1-1
TGTGCCAGCAGCCCAACGGGGTTGAACACTGAAGCTTTCTTT
CASSPTGLNTEAFF